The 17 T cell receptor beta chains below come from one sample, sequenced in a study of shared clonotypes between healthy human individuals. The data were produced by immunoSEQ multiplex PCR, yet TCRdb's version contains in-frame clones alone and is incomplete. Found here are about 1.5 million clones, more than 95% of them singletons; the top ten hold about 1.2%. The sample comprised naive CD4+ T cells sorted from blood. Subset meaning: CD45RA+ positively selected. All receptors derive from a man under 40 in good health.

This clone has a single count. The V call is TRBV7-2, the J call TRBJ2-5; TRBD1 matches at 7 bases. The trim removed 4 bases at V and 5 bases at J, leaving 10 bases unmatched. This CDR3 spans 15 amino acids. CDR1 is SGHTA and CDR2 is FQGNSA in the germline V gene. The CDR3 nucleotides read TGTGCCAGCAGCTCCAATGACAGGGATTGGGAGACCCAGTACTTC. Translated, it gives CASSSNDRDWETQYF.

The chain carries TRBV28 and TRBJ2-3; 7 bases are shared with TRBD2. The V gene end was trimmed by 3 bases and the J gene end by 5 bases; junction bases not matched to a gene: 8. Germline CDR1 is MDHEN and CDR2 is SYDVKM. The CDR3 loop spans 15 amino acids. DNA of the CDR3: TGTGCCAGCAGTTTCGTCGAGCGGGGCGGAGATACGCAGTATTTT. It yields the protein CASSFVERGGDTQYF. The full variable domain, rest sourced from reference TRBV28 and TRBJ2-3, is DVKVTQSSRYLVKRTGEKVFLECVQDMDHENMFWYRQDPGLGLRLIYFSYDVKMKEKGDIPEGYSVSREKKERFSLILESASTNQTSMYLCASSFVERGGDTQYFGPGTRLTVL.

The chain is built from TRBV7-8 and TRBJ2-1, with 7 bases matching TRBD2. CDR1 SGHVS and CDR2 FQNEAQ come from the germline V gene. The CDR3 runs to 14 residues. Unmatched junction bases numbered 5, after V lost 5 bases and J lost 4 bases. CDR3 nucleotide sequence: TGTGCCAGCAGCGTACAGCGGGATTACAATGAGCAGTTCTTC. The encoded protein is CASSVQRDYNEQFF. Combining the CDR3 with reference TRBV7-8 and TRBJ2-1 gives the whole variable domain GAGVSQSPRYKVAKRGQDVALRCDPISGHVSLFWYQQALGQGPEFLTYFQNEAQLDKSGLPSDRFFAERPEGSVSTLKIQRTQQEDSAVYLCASSVQRDYNEQFFGPGTRLTVL.

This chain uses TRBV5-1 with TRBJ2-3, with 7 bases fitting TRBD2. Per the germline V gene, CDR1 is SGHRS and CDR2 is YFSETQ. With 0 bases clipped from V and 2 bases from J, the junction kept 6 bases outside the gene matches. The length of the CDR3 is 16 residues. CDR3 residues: CASSLAPSGATDTQYF. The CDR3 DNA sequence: TGCGCCAGCAGCTTGGCCCCTAGCGGAGCCACAGATACGCAGTATTTT. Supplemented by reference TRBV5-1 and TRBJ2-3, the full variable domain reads KAGVTQTPRYLIKTRGQQVTLSCSPISGHRSVSWYQQTPGQGLQFLFEYFSETQRNKGNFPGRFSGRQFSNSRSEMNVSTLELGDSALYLCASSLAPSGATDTQYFGPGTRLTVL.

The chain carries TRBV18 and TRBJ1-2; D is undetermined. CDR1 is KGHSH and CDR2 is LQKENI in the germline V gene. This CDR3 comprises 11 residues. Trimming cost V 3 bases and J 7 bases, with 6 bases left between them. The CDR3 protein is CASSPDLGYTF. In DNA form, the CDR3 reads TGTGCCAGCTCACCCGACCTTGGCTACACCTTC. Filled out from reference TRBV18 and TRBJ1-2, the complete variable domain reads NAGVMQNPRHLVRRRGQEARLRCSPMKGHSHVYWYRQLPEEGLKFMVYLQKENIIDESGMPKERFSAEFPKEGPSILRIQQVVRGDSAAYFCASSPDLGYTFGSGTRLTVV.

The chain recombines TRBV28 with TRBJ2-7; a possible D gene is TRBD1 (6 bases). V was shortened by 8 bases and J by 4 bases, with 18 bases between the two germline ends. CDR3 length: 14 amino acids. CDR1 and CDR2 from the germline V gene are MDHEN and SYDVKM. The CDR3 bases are TGTGCCAGCGGGCCCCGACAGGCGATATACGAGCAGTACTTC. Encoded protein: CASGPRQAIYEQYF.

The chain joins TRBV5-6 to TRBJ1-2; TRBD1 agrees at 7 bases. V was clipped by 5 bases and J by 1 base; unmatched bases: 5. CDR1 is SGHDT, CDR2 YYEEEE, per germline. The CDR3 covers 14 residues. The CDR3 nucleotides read TGTGCCAGCAGACGTGACAGGGTTAACTATGGCTACACCTTC. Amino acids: CASRRDRVNYGYTF.

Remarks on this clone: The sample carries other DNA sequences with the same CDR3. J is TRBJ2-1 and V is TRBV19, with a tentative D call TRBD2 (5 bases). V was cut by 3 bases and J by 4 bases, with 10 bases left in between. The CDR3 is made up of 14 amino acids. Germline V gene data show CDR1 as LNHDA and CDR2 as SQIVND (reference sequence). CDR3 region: CASSIEGAYNEQFF. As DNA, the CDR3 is TGTGCCAGTAGTATCGAGGGTGCTTACAATGAGCAGTTCTTC.

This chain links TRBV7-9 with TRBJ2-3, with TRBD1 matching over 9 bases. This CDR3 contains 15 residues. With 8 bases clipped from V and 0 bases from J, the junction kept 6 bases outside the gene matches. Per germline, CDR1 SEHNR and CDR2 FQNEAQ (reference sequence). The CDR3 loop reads CASRTGDRSTDTQYF. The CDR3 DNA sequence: TGTGCCAGCCGGACAGGGGACCGTAGCACAGATACGCAGTATTTT.

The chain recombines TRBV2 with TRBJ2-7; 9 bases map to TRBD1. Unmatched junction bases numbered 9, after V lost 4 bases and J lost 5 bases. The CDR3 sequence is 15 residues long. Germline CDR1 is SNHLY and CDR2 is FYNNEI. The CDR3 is CASSAEPGQGHEQYF. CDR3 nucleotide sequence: TGTGCCAGCAGTGCGGAACCGGGACAGGGCCACGAGCAGTACTTC.

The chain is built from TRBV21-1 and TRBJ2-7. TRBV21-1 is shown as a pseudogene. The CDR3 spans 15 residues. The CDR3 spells CARMPDAPWVGQQYF. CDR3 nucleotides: TGTGCCAGGATGCCGGACGCGCCCTGGGTCGGCCAGCAGTACTTC.

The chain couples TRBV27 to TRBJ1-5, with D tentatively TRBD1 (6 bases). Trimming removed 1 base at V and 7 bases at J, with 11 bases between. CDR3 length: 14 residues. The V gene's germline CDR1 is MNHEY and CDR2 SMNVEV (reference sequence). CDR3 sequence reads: CASSLLAGVQPQHF. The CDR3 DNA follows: TGTGCCAGCAGTTTATTAGCAGGGGTCCAGCCCCAGCATTTT.

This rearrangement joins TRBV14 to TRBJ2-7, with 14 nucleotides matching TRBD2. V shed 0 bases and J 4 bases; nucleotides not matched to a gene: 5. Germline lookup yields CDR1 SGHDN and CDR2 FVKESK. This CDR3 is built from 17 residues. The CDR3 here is CASSQDSGLAGVYEQYF. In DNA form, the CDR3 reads TGTGCCAGCAGCCAAGACTCGGGACTAGCGGGAGTGTACGAGCAGTACTTC.

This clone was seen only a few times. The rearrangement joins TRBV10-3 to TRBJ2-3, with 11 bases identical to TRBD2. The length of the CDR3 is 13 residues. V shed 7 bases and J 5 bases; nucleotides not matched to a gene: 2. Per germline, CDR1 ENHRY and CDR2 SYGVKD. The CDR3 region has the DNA TGTGCCATCACCGGACTAGCGGGAGATACGCAGTATTTT. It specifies CAITGLAGDTQYF.

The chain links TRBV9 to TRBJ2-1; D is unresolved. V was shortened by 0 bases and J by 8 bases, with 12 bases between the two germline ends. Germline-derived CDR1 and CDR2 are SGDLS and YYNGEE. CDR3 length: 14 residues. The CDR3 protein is CASSVGYGFHEQFF. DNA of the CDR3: TGTGCCAGCAGCGTAGGTTACGGGTTCCATGAGCAGTTCTTC.

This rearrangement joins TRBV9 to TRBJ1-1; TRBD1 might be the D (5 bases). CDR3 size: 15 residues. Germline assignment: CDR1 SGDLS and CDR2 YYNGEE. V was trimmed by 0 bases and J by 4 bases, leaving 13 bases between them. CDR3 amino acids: CASSVEPQEGTEAFF. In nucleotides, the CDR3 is TGTGCCAGCAGCGTAGAGCCACAGGAGGGCACTGAAGCTTTCTTT.

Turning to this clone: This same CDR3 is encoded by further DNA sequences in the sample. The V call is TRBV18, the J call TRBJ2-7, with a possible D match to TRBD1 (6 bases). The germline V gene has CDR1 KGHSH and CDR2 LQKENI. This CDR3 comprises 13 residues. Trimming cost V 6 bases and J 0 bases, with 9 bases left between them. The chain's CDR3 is CASSRDTSYEQYF. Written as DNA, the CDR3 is TGTGCCAGCTCCCGGGACACCTCCTACGAGCAGTACTTC.